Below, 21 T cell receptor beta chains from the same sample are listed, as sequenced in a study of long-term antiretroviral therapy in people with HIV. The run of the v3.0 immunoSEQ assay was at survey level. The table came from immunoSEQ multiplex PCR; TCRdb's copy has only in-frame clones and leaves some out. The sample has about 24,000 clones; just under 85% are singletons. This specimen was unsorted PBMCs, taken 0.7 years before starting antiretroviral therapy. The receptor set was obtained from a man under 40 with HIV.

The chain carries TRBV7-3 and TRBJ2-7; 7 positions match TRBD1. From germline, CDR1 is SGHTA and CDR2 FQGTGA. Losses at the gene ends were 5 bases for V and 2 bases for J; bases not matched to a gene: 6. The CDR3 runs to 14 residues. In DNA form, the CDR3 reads TGTGCCAGCAGCCCCAGCCAGGGGGCCTACGAGCAGTACTTC. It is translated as CASSPSQGAYEQYF.

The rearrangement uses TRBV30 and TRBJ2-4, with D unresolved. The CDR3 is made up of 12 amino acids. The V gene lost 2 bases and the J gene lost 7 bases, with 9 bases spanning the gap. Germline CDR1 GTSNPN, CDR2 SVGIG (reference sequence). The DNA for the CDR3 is TGTGCCTGGAGTTACCAGGTGAACATTCAGTACTTC. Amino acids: CAWSYQVNIQYF.

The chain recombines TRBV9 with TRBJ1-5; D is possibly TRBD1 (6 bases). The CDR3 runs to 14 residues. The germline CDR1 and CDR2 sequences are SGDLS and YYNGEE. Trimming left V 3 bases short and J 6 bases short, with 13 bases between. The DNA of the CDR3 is TGTGCCAGCAGCGCAGGTGGGGGGGCTCAGCCCCAGCATTTT. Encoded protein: CASSAGGGAQPQHF.

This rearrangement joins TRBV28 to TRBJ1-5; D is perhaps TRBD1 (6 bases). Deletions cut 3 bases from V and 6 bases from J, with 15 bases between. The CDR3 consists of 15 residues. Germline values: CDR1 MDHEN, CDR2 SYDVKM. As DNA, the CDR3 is TGTGCCAGCAGTTTTCCAGACAGGCCTTTTCAGCCCCAGCATTTT. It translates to CASSFPDRPFQPQHF.

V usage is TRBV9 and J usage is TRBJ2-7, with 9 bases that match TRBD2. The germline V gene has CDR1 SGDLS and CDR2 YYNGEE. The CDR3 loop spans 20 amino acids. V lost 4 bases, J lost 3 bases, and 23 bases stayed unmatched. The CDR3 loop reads CASSPGPLASGNRPVYEQYF. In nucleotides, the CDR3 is TGTGCCAGCAGCCCCGGCCCGTTGGCTAGCGGGAATCGACCTGTCTACGAGCAGTACTTC. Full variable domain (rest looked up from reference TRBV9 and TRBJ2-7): DSGVTQTPKHLITATGQRVTLRCSPRSGDLSVYWYQQSLDQGLQFLIQYYNGEERAKGNILERFSAQQFPDLHSELNLSSLELGDSALYFCASSPGPLASGNRPVYEQYFGPGTRLTVT.

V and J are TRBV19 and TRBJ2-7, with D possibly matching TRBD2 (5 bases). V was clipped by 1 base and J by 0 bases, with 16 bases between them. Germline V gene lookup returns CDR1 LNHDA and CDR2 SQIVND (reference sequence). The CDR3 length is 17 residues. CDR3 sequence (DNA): TGTGCCAGTAGTATAGCTTCCGGGCGGAGGAGCTCCTACGAGCAGTACTTC. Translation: CASSIASGRRSSYEQYF.

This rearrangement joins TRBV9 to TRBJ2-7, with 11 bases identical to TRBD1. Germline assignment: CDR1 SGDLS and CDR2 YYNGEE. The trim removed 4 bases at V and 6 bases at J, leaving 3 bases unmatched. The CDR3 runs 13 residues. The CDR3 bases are TGTGCCAGCAGCCCAGGGACAGGGGGCGAGCAGTACTTC. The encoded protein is CASSPGTGGEQYF.

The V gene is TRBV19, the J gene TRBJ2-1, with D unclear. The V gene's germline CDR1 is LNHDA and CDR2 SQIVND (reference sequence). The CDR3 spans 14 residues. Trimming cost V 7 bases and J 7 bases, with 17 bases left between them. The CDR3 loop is CASTPRALENEQFF. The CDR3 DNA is TGTGCCAGTACCCCCCGGGCCCTGGAGAATGAGCAGTTCTTC.

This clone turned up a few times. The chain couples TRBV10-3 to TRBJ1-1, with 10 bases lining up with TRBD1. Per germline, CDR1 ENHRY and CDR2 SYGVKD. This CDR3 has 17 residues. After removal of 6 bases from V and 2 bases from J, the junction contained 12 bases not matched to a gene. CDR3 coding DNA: TGTGCCATCAGCTCCCGGGACAGGGGACAACCTAACACTGAAGCTTTCTTT. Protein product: CAISSRDRGQPNTEAFF.

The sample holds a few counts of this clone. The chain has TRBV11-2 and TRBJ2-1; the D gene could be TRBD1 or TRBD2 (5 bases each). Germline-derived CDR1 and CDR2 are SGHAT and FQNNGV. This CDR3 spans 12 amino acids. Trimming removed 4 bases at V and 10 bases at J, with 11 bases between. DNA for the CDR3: TGTGCCAGCAGCTGGGGGACGGGCGAGCAGTTCTTC. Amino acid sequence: CASSWGTGEQFF.

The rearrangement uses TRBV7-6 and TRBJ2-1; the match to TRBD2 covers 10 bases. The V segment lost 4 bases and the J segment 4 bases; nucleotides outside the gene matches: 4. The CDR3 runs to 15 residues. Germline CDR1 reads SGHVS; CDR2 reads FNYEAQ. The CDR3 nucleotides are TGTGCCAGCAGCTCTGGGACTAGCGCTTACAATGAGCAGTTCTTC. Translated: CASSSGTSAYNEQFF.

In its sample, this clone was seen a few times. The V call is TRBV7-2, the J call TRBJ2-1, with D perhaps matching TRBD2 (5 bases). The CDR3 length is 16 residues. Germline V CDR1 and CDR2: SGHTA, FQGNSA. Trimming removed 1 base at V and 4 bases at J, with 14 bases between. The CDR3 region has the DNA TGTGCCAGCAGCTTAGATGGCGCTAGCTGGTACAATGAGCAGTTCTTC. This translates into CASSLDGASWYNEQFF. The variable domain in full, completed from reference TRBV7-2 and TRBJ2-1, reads GAGVSQSPSNKVTEKGKDVELRCDPISGHTALYWYRQSLGQGLEFLIYFQGNSAPDKSGLPSDRFSAERTGGSVSTLTIQRTQQEDSAVYLCASSLDGASWYNEQFFGPGTRLTVL.

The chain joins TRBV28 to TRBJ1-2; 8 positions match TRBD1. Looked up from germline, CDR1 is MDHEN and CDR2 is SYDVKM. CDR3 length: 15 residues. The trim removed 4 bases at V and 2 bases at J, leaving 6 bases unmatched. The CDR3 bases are TGTGCCAGCAGTTCCGGGACAGGAATAAACTATGGCTACACCTTC. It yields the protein CASSSGTGINYGYTF.

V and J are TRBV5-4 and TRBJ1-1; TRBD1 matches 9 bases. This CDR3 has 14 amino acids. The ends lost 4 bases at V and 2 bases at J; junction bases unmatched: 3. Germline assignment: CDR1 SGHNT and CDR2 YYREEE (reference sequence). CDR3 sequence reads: CASSPGQGNTEAFF. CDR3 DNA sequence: TGTGCCAGCAGCCCGGGACAGGGAAACACTGAAGCTTTCTTT.

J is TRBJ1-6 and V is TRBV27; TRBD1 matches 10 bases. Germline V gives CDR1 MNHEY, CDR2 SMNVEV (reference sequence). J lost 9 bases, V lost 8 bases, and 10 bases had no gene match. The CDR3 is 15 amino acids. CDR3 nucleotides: TGTGCCAGCCAGGCGTCGACAGGGGGCGGTTCACCCCTCCACTTT. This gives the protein CASQASTGGGSPLHF.

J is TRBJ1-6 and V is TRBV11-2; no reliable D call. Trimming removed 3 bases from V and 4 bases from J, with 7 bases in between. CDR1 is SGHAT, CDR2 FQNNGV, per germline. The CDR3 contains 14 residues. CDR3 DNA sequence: TGTGCCAGCAGCTTTCGGGATTATAATTCACCCCTCCACTTT. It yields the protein CASSFRDYNSPLHF.

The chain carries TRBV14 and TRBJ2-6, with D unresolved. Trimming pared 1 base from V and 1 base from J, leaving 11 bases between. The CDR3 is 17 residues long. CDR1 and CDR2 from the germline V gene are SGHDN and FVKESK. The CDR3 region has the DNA TGTGCCAGCAGCCAAGGGTGGTGGGGATCTGGGGCCAACGTCCTGACTTTC. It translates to CASSQGWWGSGANVLTF.

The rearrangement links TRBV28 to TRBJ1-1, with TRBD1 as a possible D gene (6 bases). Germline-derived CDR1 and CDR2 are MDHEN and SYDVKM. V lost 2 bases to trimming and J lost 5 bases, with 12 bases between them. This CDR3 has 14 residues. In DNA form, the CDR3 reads TGTGCCAGCAGTTTACTGCAGGGGCGGACTGAAGCTTTCTTT. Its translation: CASSLLQGRTEAFF.

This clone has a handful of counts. CDR3: CASSIGPMNTEAFF. In DNA form, the CDR3 reads TGTGCCAGTAGTATCGGTCCTATGAACACTGAAGCTTTCTTT. The J gene is TRBJ1-1, the V gene TRBV19; D is uncertain. Germline V lookup: CDR1 LNHDA, CDR2 SQIVND (reference sequence). This CDR3 is 14 amino acids long. V was trimmed by 3 bases and J by 0 bases, leaving 8 bases between them.

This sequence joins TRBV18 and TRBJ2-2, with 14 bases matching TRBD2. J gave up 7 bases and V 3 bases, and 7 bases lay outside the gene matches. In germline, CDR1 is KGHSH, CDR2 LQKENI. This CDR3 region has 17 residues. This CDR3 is CASSPGTSGSSVGELFF. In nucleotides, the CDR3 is TGTGCCAGCTCACCTGGGACTAGCGGGAGTTCCGTCGGGGAGCTGTTTTTT.

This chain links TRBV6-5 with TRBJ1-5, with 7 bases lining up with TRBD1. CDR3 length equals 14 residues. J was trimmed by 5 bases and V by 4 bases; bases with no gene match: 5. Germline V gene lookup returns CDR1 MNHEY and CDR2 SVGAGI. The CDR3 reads CASSSRQGYQPQHF. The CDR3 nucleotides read TGTGCCAGCAGTTCCCGACAGGGTTATCAGCCCCAGCATTTT.